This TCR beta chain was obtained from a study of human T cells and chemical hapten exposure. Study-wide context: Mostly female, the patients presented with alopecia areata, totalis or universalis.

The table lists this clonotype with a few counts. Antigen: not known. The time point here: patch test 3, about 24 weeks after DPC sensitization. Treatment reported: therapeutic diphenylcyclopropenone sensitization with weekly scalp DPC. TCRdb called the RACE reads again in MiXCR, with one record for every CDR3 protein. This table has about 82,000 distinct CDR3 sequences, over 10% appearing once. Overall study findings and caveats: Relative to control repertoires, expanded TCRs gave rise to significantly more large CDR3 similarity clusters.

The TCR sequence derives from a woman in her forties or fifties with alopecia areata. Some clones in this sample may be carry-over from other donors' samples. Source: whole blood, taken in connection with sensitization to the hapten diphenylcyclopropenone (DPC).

The CDR3 DNA follows: TGTGCCACCAGCAGAACGAGAGCTAGCGACGAGCAGTACTTC. Protein product: CATSRTRASDEQYF. V and J are TRBV15 and TRBJ2-7, with D possibly TRBD2 on 6 matching bases. Germline V gene data show CDR1 as LNHNV and CDR2 as YYDKDF (reference sequence). This CDR3 is built from 14 residues. The V end was cut by 2 bases, the J end by 5 bases, with 13 bases between.